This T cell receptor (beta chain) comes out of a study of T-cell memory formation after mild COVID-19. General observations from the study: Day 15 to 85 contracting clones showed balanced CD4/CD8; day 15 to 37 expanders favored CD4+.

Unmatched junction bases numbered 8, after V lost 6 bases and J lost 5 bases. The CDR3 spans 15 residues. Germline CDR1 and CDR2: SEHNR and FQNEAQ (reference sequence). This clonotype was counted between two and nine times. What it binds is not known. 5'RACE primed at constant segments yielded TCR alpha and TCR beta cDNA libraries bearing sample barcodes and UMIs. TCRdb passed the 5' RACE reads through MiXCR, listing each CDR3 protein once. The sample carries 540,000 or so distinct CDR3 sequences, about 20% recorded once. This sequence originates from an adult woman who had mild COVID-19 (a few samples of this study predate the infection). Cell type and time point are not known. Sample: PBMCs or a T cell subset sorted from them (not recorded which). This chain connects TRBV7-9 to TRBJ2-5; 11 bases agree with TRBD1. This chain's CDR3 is CASRHRDRGMETQYF. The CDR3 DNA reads TGTGCCAGCAGACACCGGGACAGGGGGATGGAGACCCAGTACTTC.